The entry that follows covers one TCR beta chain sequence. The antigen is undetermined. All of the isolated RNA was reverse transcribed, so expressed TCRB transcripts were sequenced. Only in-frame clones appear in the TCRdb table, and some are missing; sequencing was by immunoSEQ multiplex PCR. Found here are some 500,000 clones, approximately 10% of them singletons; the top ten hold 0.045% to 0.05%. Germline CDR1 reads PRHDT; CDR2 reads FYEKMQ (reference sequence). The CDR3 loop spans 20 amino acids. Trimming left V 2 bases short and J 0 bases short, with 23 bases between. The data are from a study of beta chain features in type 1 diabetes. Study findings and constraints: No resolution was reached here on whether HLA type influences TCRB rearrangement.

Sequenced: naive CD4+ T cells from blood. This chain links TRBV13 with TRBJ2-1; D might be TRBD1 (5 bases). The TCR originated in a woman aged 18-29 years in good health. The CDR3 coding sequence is TGTGCCAGCAGCTTAATGAGTACTTACCAACAGGTGTACTCCTACAATGAGCAGTTCTTC. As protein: CASSLMSTYQQVYSYNEQFF. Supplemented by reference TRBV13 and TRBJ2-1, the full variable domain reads AAGVIQSPRHLIKEKRETATLKCYPIPRHDTVYWYQQGPGQDPQFLISFYEKMQSDKGSIPDRFSAQQFSDYHSELNMSSLELGDSALYFCASSLMSTYQQVYSYNEQFFGPGTRLTVL.